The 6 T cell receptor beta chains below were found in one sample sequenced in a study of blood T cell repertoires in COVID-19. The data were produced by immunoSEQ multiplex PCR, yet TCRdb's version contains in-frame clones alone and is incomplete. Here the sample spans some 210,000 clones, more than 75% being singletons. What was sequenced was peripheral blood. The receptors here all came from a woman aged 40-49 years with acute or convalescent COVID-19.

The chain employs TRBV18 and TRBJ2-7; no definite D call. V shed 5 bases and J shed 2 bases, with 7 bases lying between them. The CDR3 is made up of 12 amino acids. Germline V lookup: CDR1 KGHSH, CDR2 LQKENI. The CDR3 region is CASSAGTYEQYF. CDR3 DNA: TGTGCCAGCTCAGCAGGAACCTACGAGCAGTACTTC. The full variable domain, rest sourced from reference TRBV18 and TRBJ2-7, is NAGVMQNPRHLVRRRGQEARLRCSPMKGHSHVYWYRQLPEEGLKFMVYLQKENIIDESGMPKERFSAEFPKEGPSILRIQQVVRGDSAAYFCASSAGTYEQYFGPGTRLTVT.

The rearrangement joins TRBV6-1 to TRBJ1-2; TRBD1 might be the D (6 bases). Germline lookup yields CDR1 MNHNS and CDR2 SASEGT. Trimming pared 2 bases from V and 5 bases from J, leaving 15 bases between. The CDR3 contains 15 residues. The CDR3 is CASSEYGGSGYGYTF. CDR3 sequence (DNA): TGTGCCAGCAGTGAATATGGGGGCTCGGGGTATGGCTACACCTTC.

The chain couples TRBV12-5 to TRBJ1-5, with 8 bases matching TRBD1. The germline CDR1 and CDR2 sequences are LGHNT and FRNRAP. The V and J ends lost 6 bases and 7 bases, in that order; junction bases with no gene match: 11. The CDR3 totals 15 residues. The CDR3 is CASGPGQAGWQPQHF. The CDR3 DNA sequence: TGTGCTAGTGGACCGGGACAGGCGGGTTGGCAGCCCCAGCATTTT.

This chain's CDR3 is CASSIWTGSNYEQYF. The CDR3 DNA follows: TGTGCCAGTAGTATCTGGACTGGATCTAACTACGAGCAGTACTTC. V is TRBV19 and J is TRBJ2-7; perhaps TRBD2 as D (5 bases). CDR1 and CDR2 (germline): LNHDA, SQIVND (reference sequence). The germline V and J ends were trimmed by 3 bases and 3 bases, with 15 bases remaining between them. This CDR3 spans 15 amino acids.

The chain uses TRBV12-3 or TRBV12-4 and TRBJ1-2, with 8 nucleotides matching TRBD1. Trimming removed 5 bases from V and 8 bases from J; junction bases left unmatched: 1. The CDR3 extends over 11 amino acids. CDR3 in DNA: TGTGCCAGCAGTCACAGGGGGGGCTACACCTTC. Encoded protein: CASSHRGGYTF.

CDR3 DNA: TGTGCCAGCAGTTCGGGGGACAGATCCACAGATACGCAGTATTTT. Translation: CASSSGDRSTDTQYF. This chain links TRBV6-2 or TRBV6-3 with TRBJ2-3, with a possible D match to TRBD1 (7 bases). CDR1 MNHEY and CDR2 SVGEGT come from the germline V gene. The CDR3 has 15 residues. Trimming pared 4 bases from V and 2 bases from J, leaving 13 bases between.